These 23 T cell receptor beta chains came from one sample sequenced in a study of response to subunit inactivated influenza vaccine. TCRdb re-derived calls from the RT-PCR reads in MiXCR, one entry per CDR3 protein. The sample consists of fewer than 600,000 distinct CDR3 sequences, around 7.9% of them appearing once. The material sequenced was PBMCs from blood, taken less than 30 months after vaccination. These receptors were taken from a man aged 45 to 70 who received an inactivated influenza vaccine.

This clonotype was observed a handful of times. The chain combines TRBV7-9 with TRBJ1-2; D not certain. The CDR3 runs to 14 residues. V lost 3 bases and J 2 bases, leaving 10 bases between the germline ends. Germline CDR1 reads SEHNR; CDR2 reads FQNEAQ (reference sequence). The CDR3 DNA is TGTGCCAGCAGCTTTGGACCAACCAACTATGGCTACACCTTC. Its protein is CASSFGPTNYGYTF.

The chain carries TRBV7-2 and TRBJ2-2; 8 positions agree with TRBD1. CDR3 length: 15 amino acids. CDR1 and CDR2 from the germline V gene are SGHTA and FQGNSA. V dropped 5 bases and J dropped 5; count of bases not matched to a gene: 7. This CDR3 is CASSPRTGQTGELFF. The DNA for the CDR3 is TGTGCCAGCAGCCCCCGGACAGGGCAGACCGGGGAGCTGTTTTTT.

This chain links TRBV4-1 with TRBJ1-3; 8 bases map to TRBD1. There are 17 residues in the CDR3. The germline gives CDR1 MGHRA, CDR2 YSYEKL. V was pared by 1 base and J by 4 bases, with 9 bases of the junction left unmatched. The CDR3 DNA reads TGCGCCAGCAGCCAAGTCCTTGGACAGGGCGGGGGAAACACCATATATTTT. It codes for CASSQVLGQGGGNTIYF.

The rearrangement links TRBV20-1 to TRBJ2-7; 8 positions match TRBD1. The CDR3 extends over 13 amino acids. The germline CDR1 and CDR2 sequences are DFQATT and SNEGSKA (reference sequence). V was clipped by 7 bases and J by 3 bases; unmatched bases: 8. The CDR3 bases are TGCAGTGTAACAGGGGGTACGGGCTACGAGCAGTACTTC. Its protein is CSVTGGTGYEQYF.

Turning to this clonotype: The CDR3 does not end in the conserved phenylalanine or tryptophan, so this is likely a read error. The V and J genes are TRBV11-2 and TRBJ2-1, with TRBD2 identical over 7 bases. V lost 0 bases, J lost 8 bases, and 13 bases stayed unmatched. The CDR3 length is 17 residues. Germline V gene lookup returns CDR1 SGHAT and CDR2 FQNNGV. As DNA, the CDR3 is TGTGCCAGCAGCTTAGACGGAGAGGGCGGGAGTTTCGATGAGCAGTTCTCC. It yields the protein CASSLDGEGGSFDEQFS.

Worth noting for this clonotype: Being one base from a much bigger clone, this may be a read error. The chain is built from TRBV29-1 and TRBJ2-5; 7 bases map to TRBD1. CDR3 length: 11 residues. In germline, CDR1 is SQVTM, CDR2 ANQGSEA. The DNA of the CDR3 is TGCAGCGAACCAGGGGGAAGCGCCAGTCGGTTC. Protein sequence: CSEPGGSASRF.

At least ten counts were recorded for this clonotype. The chain is built from TRBV20-1 and TRBJ2-7, with TRBD1 matching over 9 bases. The CDR3 is made up of 15 amino acids. Looked up from germline, CDR1 is DFQATT and CDR2 is SNEGSKA (reference sequence). CDR3 sequence (DNA): TGCGGGGCAGACCGAGGGACAGGGAAAACCTACGAGCAGTACTTC. It codes for CGADRGTGKTYEQYF.

This clonotype appeared many times. This rearrangement joins TRBV14 to TRBJ1-1; D is possibly TRBD1 (5 bases). The CDR3 loop spans 14 amino acids. Germline CDR1 is SGHDN and CDR2 is FVKESK. With 7 bases removed from V and 6 bases from J, the gap between germline ends came to 18 bases. CDR3 amino acids: CASKGDLGVPEAFF. The CDR3 DNA reads as TGTGCCAGCAAAGGCGACCTAGGGGTCCCTGAAGCTTTCTTT.

This clonotype was found many times. The rearrangement links TRBV10-2 to TRBJ2-5; the D is unclear. Germline V lookup: CDR1 WSHSY, CDR2 SAAADI. V was cut by 0 bases and J by 1 base, with 9 bases left in between. This CDR3 comprises 15 residues. The CDR3 here is CASSESVSSQETQYF. The CDR3 DNA sequence: TGCGCCAGCAGTGAGTCGGTTTCTTCCCAAGAGACCCAGTACTTC.

V usage is TRBV4-2 and J usage is TRBJ1-6, with TRBD1 matching 9 bases. The CDR3 has 16 amino acids. Trimming removed 3 bases from V and 6 bases from J; junction bases left unmatched: 6. The germline gives CDR1 LGHNA, CDR2 YNFKEQ. CDR3 amino acids: CASSQKGQGSNSPLHF. CDR3 nucleotides: TGTGCCAGCAGCCAGAAGGGACAGGGCAGTAATTCACCCCTCCACTTT.

The CDR3 DNA reads TGTGCCAGCAGACCATCCAGAAACTCTGGAAACACCATATATTTT. As protein: CASRPSRNSGNTIYF. The chain couples TRBV6-2 or TRBV6-3 to TRBJ1-3; unclear D gene. With 6 bases removed from V and 0 bases from J, the gap between germline ends came to 12 bases. The germline V gene encodes CDR1 MNHEY and CDR2 SVGEGT. The CDR3 length is 15 residues.

This clonotype was seen more than once but under ten times. The rearrangement links TRBV6-1 to TRBJ1-1; 7 bases are a match to TRBD1. This CDR3 comprises 14 residues. In germline, CDR1 is MNHNS, CDR2 SASEGT. V lost 6 bases to trimming and J lost 1 base; unmatched junction nucleotides: 5. The CDR3: CASRPDRANTEAFF. The CDR3 DNA reads as TGTGCCAGCAGACCTGACAGGGCGAACACTGAAGCTTTCTTT.

The chain links TRBV11-2 to TRBJ2-5, with 8 nucleotides matching TRBD1. From germline, CDR1 is SGHAT and CDR2 FQNNGV. The V gene end was trimmed by 2 bases and the J gene end by 5 bases; junction bases not matched to a gene: 13. There are 17 residues in the CDR3. CDR3 DNA sequence: TGTGCCAGCAGCTTACACCGTAGGACAGGGCGAGTGGAGACCCAGTACTTC. Translated, it gives CASSLHRRTGRVETQYF.

This clonotype was seen a few times. The CDR3 DNA reads as TGCGCCAGCAGCTGGAGACTCGGAACCCAAGAGACCCAGTACTTC. Encoded protein: CASSWRLGTQETQYF. This chain uses TRBV5-1 with TRBJ2-5; no reliable D call. CDR1 SGHRS and CDR2 YFSETQ come from the germline V gene. The V and J ends lost 3 bases and 1 base respectively, with 13 bases between them. The CDR3 consists of 15 residues.

This chain uses TRBV6-1 with TRBJ1-5; D is unclear. The CDR3 length is 13 residues. CDR1 is MNHNS and CDR2 is SASEGT in the germline V gene. V dropped 7 bases and J dropped 5 bases, with 12 bases sitting between them. DNA for the CDR3: TGTGCCAGCACCCTAGACGGACATCAGCCCCAGCATTTT. As protein: CASTLDGHQPQHF.

The sample holds many counts of this clonotype. V is TRBV4-3 and J is TRBJ1-2; D gene uncertain. Between the trimmed V and J ends, which lost 1 base and 4 bases, there was a span of 7 bases. The CDR3 contains 13 residues. In germline, CDR1 is LGHNA, CDR2 YSLEER. The CDR3 spells CASSQGPLYGYTF. CDR3 bases: TGCGCCAGCAGCCAAGGTCCCCTCTATGGCTACACCTTC.

This clonotype was counted at least ten times. J is TRBJ2-1 and V is TRBV12-3 or TRBV12-4; 9 positions agree with TRBD1. The CDR3 is made up of 15 amino acids. V trimming: 3 bases; J trimming: 6 bases; junction bases outside the gene matches: 6. The CDR3 reads CASSFVQGAVNEQFF. The CDR3 DNA sequence: TGTGCCAGCAGTTTCGTACAGGGGGCGGTCAATGAGCAGTTCTTC.

Ten or more counts support this clonotype. The chain has TRBV4-2 and TRBJ1-1; D unclear. Germline CDR1 and CDR2: LGHNA and YNFKEQ. CDR3 length equals 13 residues. V was trimmed by 4 bases and J by 1 base, leaving 7 bases between them. This chain's CDR3 is CASSRGRNTEAFF. In nucleotides, the CDR3 is TGTGCCAGCAGCCGAGGAAGGAACACTGAAGCTTTCTTT.

This clonotype came up many times. The chain employs TRBV7-2 and TRBJ1-4; 7 positions match TRBD1. Germline CDR1 is SGHTA and CDR2 is FQGNSA. With 1 base clipped from V and 7 bases from J, the junction kept 6 bases outside the gene matches. The CDR3 is made up of 15 amino acids. For the CDR3, the DNA is TGTGCCAGCAGCTTAGTTCACAGGGGTGGTGAAAAACTGTTTTTT. This gives the protein CASSLVHRGGEKLFF.

A few counts support this clonotype. V and J are TRBV7-9 and TRBJ2-3; possibly TRBD2 for D (5 bases). The germline CDR1 and CDR2 sequences are SEHNR and FQNEAQ (reference sequence). Trimming pared 0 bases from V and 5 bases from J, leaving 9 bases between. CDR3 size: 14 residues. The CDR3 spells CASSLAHEGDTQYF. CDR3 sequence (DNA): TGTGCCAGCAGCTTAGCGCACGAGGGAGATACGCAGTATTTT.

This clonotype has a handful of counts. The chain uses TRBV5-1 and TRBJ1-6; 8 nucleotides agree with TRBD1. The CDR3 is 13 residues long. Germline CDR1 is SGHRS and CDR2 is YFSETQ. The junction had 4 bases not matched to a gene; V was cut back by 9 bases and J by 5 bases. CDR3 residues: CATRGQDNSPLHF. Written as DNA, the CDR3 is TGCGCCACCAGGGGACAGGATAATTCACCCCTCCACTTT.

This clonotype was seen more than once but under ten times. The genes are TRBV20-1 and TRBJ1-5, with D possibly being TRBD1 (6 bases). This CDR3 region has 15 residues. CDR1 is DFQATT, CDR2 SNEGSKA, per germline (reference sequence). The ends were cut back, 3 bases at V and 2 bases at J, with 14 bases in the middle. This chain's CDR3 is CSASGGRVGNQPQHF. The CDR3 DNA follows: TGCAGTGCTAGTGGGGGGCGGGTCGGCAATCAGCCCCAGCATTTT.

This clonotype was counted between two and nine times. The chain recombines TRBV7-2 with TRBJ2-7; 8 bases match TRBD2. Trimming removed 2 bases from V and 6 bases from J; junction bases left unmatched: 12. Germline V gives CDR1 SGHTA, CDR2 FQGNSA. The CDR3 loop spans 16 amino acids. The CDR3 nucleotides read TGTGCCAGCAGCTTAAGTCCGAGACTAGCGTCCAGCGAGCAGTACTTC. This translates into CASSLSPRLASSEQYF.